This T cell receptor (beta chain) was recorded in a study of identical twins. TCRdb re-analysed the 5' RACE reads in MiXCR, keeping a single row per CDR3 protein. The sample has some 230,000 distinct CDR3 sequences, under 8.5% seen once. This clonotype has at least ten counts. The V and J ends lost 4 bases and 4 bases respectively, with 10 bases between them. This CDR3 spans 13 amino acids. These data were also filed under a second study, of T cells expressing NK-cell markers. That study reports: The sorts in several experiments were restricted to alpha-beta TCR T cells by an anti-gamma-delta TCR antibody.

The receptor was derived from a woman between 18 and 29 years old in good health. The chain joins TRBV12-3 or TRBV12-4 to TRBJ1-2; no clear D. The sequencing sample was made of CD8+ T cells sorted from blood. The CDR3 DNA reads as TGTGCCAGCAGTTGGGGTGAAGGCTATGGCTACACCTTC. Translation: CASSWGEGYGYTF.